A single sample gave rise to the 10 T cell receptor beta chains below, sequenced in a study of Ad26.COV2.S vaccination and SARS-CoV-2 variants. Profiling relied on immunoSEQ multiplex PCR, and the TCRdb table lists in-frame clones only, not all of them. This table has some 340,000 clones, around four fifths appearing once. Regarding treatment: 19 received Ad26.COV2.S at low or high dose, single or two shots; roughly 5 received placebo; per-sample allocation not given. Specimens were obtained on day 63 following the first vaccine or placebo injection. This specimen was peripheral blood, taken in a trial of Ad26.COV2.S vaccine versus placebo. These receptors all stem from a person aged 18-60 years who received the Ad26.COV2.S COVID-19 vaccine or a placebo.

The rearrangement joins TRBV6-1 to TRBJ1-2; tentative D call: TRBD1 (5 bases). The CDR3 has 15 amino acids. V shed 2 bases and J shed 8 bases, with 18 bases lying between them. Germline values: CDR1 MNHNS, CDR2 SASEGT. Here the CDR3 DNA reads TGTGCCAGCAGTGAACTGGGCAGGGAGGCAGCAGGCTACACCTTC. It translates to CASSELGREAAGYTF.

The J gene is TRBJ2-1, the V gene TRBV6-5; possibly TRBD2 for D (6 bases). The CDR3 length is 13 residues. Trimming took off 7 bases at V and 7 bases at J, with 14 bases between the two ends. CDR1 is MNHEY and CDR2 is SVGAGI in the germline V gene. CDR3 protein: CASKLGGGNEQFF. In nucleotides, the CDR3 is TGTGCCAGCAAGCTGGGAGGTGGGAATGAGCAGTTCTTC.

The chain has TRBV6-4 and TRBJ1-2, with D possibly TRBD1 on 5 matching bases. V was shortened by 4 bases and J by 7 bases, with 19 bases between the two germline ends. CDR1 and CDR2 (germline): MRHNA, SNTAGT. The CDR3 runs 15 residues. The CDR3 nucleotides are TGTGCCAGCAGTGCCGCATTCGGGGACGGATTTGGCTACACCTTC. Translating it yields CASSAAFGDGFGYTF.

In DNA form, the CDR3 reads TGTGCCAGCAGCTTAGGACCTTTCCTCCACTTT. Protein product: CASSLGPFLHF. This rearrangement joins TRBV7-2 to TRBJ1-6; D is uncertain. The length of the CDR3 is 11 residues. V shed 1 base and J shed 15 bases, with 7 bases lying between them. Germline CDR1 reads SGHTA; CDR2 reads FQGNSA.

The chain employs TRBV21-1 and TRBJ2-3; no DNA check was done on the table's D call, TRBD1. TRBV21-1 is annotated as a pseudogene. CDR3 length: 15 amino acids. The CDR3 region is CASSPPGHCTDTQYF. The CDR3 DNA follows: TGTGCCAGCAGCCCCCCGGGACATTGCACAGATACGCAGTATTTT.

As DNA, the CDR3 is TGTGCCTGGAGTGTCCAATTAAGCCACGAGCAGTACTTC. This codes for CAWSVQLSHEQYF. The chain couples TRBV30 to TRBJ2-7; D is unclear. This CDR3 is built from 13 residues. Trimming cost V 0 bases and J 5 bases, with 11 bases left between them. Germline V CDR1 and CDR2: GTSNPN, SVGIG (reference sequence).

This chain uses TRBV12-3 or TRBV12-4 with TRBJ2-1; no definite D call. The CDR3 loop spans 11 amino acids. V lost 7 bases and J lost 10, with 11 bases in between. CDR3 sequence (DNA): TGTGCCAGCACCTTTGATGAGGAGCAGTTCTTC. This translates into CASTFDEEQFF.

CDR3 amino acids: CASSFSSGGGETQYF. CDR3 in DNA: TGTGCCAGCAGCTTCTCTAGCGGGGGAGGTGAGACCCAGTACTTC. The J gene is TRBJ2-5, the V gene TRBV7-3; 10 bases fit TRBD2. There are 15 residues in the CDR3. With 3 bases clipped from V and 5 bases from J, the junction kept 6 bases outside the gene matches. The germline CDR1 and CDR2 sequences are SGHTA and FQGTGA.

The chain uses TRBV29-1 and TRBJ2-5; the match to TRBD2 covers 9 bases. Germline loops: CDR1 SQVTM, CDR2 ANQGSEA. The CDR3 totals 14 residues. V gave up 3 bases and J gave up 3 bases; unmatched junction bases: 5. Here the CDR3 reads CSVDTSGGKETQYF. CDR3 coding DNA: TGCAGCGTTGATACCAGCGGGGGGAAAGAGACCCAGTACTTC.

The rearrangement joins TRBV6-5 to TRBJ1-5; no definite D call. CDR1 and CDR2 from the germline V gene are MNHEY and SVGAGI. V gave up 10 bases and J gave up 5 bases, with 18 bases separating them. The CDR3 runs 14 residues. CDR3 DNA sequence: TGTGCCATTCTACCTAGATCCGGGCATCAGCCCCAGCATTTT. The encoded protein is CAILPRSGHQPQHF.